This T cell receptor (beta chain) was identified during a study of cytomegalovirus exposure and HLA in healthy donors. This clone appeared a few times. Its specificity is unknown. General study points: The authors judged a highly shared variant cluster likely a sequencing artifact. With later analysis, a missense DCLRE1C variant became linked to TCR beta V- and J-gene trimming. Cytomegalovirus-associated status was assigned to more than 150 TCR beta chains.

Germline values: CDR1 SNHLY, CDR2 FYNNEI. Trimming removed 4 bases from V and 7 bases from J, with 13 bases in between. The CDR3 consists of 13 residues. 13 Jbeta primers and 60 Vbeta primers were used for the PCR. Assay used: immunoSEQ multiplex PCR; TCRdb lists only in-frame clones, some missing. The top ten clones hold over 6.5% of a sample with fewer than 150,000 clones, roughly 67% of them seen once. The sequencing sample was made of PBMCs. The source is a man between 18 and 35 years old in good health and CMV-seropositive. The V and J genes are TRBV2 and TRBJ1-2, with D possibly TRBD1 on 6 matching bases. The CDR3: CASSAKQGSGYTF. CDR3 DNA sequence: TGTGCCAGCAGTGCAAAACAGGGAAGTGGCTACACCTTC.